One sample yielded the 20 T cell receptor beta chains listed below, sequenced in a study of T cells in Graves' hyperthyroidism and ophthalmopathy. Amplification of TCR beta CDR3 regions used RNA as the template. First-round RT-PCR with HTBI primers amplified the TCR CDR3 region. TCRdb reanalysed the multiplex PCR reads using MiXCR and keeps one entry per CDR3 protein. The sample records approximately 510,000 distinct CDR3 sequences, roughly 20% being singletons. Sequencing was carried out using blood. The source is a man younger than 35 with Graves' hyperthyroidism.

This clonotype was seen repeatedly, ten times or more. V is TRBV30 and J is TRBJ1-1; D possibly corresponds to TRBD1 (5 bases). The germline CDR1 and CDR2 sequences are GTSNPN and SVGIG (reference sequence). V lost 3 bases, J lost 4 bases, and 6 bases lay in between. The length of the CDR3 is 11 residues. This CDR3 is CAWRGVTEAFF. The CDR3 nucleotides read TGTGCCTGGAGGGGGGTCACTGAAGCTTTCTTT.

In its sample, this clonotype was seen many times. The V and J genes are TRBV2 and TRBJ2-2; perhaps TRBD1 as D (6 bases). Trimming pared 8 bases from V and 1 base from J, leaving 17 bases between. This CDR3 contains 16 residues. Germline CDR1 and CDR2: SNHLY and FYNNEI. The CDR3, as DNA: TGTGCCAGCCGGGATGGCAGGGGACGGAACACCGGGGAGCTGTTTTTT. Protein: CASRDGRGRNTGELFF. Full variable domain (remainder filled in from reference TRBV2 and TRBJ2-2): EPEVTQTPSHQVTQMGQEVILRCVPISNHLYFYWYRQILGQKVEFLVSFYNNEISEKSEIFDDQFSVERPDGSNFTLKIRSTKLEDSAMYFCASRDGRGRNTGELFFGEGSRLTVL.

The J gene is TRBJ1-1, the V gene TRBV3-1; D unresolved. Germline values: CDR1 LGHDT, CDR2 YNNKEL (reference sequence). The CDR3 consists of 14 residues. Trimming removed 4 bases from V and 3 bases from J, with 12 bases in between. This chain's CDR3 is CASSLRPVYTEAFF. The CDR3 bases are TGTGCCAGCAGCCTGAGGCCCGTGTACACTGAAGCTTTCTTT.

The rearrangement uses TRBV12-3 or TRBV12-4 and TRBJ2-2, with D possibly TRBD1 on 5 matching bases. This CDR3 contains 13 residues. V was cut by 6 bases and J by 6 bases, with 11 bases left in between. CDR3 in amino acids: CASRQERPGELFF. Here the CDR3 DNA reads TGTGCCAGCAGACAGGAACGGCCCGGGGAGCTGTTTTTT.

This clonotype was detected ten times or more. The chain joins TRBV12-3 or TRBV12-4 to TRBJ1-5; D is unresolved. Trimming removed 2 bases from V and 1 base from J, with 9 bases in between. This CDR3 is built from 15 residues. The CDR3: CASSLSGRSNQPQHF. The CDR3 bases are TGTGCCAGCAGTTTATCAGGCCGGAGCAATCAGCCCCAGCATTTT.

CDR3 protein: CASSQGEPYEQYF. DNA for the CDR3: TGTGCCAGCAGTCAGGGGGAGCCCTACGAGCAGTACTTC. V usage is TRBV2 and J usage is TRBJ2-7, with TRBD1 matching over 7 bases. CDR3 length equals 13 residues. Germline V CDR1 and CDR2: SNHLY, FYNNEI. Trimming at V came to 5 bases and at J to 2 bases, leaving 3 bases not matched to a gene.

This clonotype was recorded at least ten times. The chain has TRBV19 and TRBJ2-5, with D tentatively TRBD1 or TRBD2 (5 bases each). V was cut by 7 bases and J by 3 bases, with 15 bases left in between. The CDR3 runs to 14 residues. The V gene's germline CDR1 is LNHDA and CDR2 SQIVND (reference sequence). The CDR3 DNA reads TGTGCCAGTACCTCGAGGGGTAAGGAAGAGACCCAGTACTTC. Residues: CASTSRGKEETQYF. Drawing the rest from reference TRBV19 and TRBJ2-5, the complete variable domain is DGGITQSPKYLFRKEGQNVTLSCEQNLNHDAMYWYRQDPGQGLRLIYYSQIVNDFQKGDIAEGYSVSREKKESFPLTVTSAQKNPTAFYLCASTSRGKEETQYFGPGTRLLVL.

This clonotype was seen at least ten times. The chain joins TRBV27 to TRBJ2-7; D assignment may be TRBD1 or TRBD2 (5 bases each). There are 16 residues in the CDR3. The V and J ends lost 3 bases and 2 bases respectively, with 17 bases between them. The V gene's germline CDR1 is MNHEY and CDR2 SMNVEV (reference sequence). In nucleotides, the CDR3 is TGTGCCAGCAGTTTTCCCGTGCAGGGAGTAACCTACGAGCAGTACTTC. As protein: CASSFPVQGVTYEQYF.

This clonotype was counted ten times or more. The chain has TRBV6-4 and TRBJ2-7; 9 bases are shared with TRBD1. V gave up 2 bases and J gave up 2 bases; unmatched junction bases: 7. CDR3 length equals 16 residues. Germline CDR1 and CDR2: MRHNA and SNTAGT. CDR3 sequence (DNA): TGTGCCAGCAGTGACCCGACCGGGACAGGGACCTACGAGCAGTACTTC. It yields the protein CASSDPTGTGTYEQYF.

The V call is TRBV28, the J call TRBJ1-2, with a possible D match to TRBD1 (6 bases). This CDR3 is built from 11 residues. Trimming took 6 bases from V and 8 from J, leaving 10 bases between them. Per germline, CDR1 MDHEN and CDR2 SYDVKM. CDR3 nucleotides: TGTGCCAGCAGAAGACAGGAGGGCTACACCTTC. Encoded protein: CASRRQEGYTF.

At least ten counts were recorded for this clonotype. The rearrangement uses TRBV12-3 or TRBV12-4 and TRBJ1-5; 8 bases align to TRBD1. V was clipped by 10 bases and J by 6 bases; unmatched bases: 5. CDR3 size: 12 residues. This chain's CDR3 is CATGQGSQPQHF. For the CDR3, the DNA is TGTGCCACCGGACAGGGAAGTCAGCCCCAGCATTTT.

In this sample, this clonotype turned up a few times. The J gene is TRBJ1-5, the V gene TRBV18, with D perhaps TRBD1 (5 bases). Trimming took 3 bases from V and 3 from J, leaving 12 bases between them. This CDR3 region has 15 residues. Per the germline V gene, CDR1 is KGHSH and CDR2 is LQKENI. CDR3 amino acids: CASSPLQAPNQPQHF. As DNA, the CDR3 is TGTGCCAGCTCACCGCTACAGGCCCCCAATCAGCCCCAGCATTTT.

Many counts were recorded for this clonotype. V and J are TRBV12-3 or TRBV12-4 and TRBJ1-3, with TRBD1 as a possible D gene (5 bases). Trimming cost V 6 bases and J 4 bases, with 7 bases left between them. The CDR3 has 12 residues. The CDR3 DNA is TGTGCCAGCAGGACAGAAGGAAACACCATATATTTT. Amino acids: CASRTEGNTIYF.

The DNA for the CDR3 is TGCAGCGTTTGGGGACCCAACTACGAGCAGTACTTC. This codes for CSVWGPNYEQYF. The V gene is TRBV29-1, the J gene TRBJ2-7; D may match TRBD1 or TRBD2 (5 bases each). Germline V lookup: CDR1 SQVTM, CDR2 ANQGSEA. The CDR3 is 12 residues long. Trimming took off 5 bases at V and 3 bases at J, with 11 bases between the two ends.

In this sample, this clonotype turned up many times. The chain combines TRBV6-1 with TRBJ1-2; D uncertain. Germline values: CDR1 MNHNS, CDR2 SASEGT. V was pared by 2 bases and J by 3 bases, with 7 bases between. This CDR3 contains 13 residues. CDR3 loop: CASSEPSYYGYTF. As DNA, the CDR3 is TGTGCCAGCAGTGAACCTTCTTACTATGGCTACACCTTC.

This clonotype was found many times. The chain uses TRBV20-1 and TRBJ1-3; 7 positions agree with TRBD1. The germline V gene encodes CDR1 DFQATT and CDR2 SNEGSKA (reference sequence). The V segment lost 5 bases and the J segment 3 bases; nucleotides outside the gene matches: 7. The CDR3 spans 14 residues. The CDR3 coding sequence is TGCAGTGCTTTTGACAGGGCGAGTGGAAACACCATATATTTT. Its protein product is CSAFDRASGNTIYF.

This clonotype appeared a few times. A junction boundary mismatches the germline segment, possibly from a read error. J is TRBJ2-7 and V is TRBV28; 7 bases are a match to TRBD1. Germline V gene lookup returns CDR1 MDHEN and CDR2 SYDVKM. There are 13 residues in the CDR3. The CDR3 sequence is CAARTGLSHEQCF. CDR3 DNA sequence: TGTGCCGCCCGGACAGGCCTCTCCCACGAGCAGTGCTTC.

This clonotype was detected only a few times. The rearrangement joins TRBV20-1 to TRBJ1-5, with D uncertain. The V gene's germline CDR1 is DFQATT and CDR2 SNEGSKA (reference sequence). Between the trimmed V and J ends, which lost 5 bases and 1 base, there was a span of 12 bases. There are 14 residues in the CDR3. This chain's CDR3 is CSARMLGSNQPQHF. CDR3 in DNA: TGCAGTGCTCGGATGTTGGGGAGCAATCAGCCCCAGCATTTT.

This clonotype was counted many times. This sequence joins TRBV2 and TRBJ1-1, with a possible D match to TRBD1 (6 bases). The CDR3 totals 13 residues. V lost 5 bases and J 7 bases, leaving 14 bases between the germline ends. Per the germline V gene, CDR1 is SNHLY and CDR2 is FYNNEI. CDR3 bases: TGTGCCAGCAGTTACCCGGGACAACTTGAAGCTTTCTTT. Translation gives CASSYPGQLEAFF.

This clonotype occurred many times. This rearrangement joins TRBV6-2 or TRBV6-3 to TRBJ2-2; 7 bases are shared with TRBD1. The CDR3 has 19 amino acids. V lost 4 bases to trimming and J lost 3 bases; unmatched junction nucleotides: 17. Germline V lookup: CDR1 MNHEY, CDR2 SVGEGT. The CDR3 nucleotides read TGTGCCAGCAGTTGGAAGAATTCAAGGACAGGATCTTACACCGGGGAGCTGTTTTTT. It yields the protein CASSWKNSRTGSYTGELFF.